This section outlines one T cell receptor (beta chain) sequence together with its context. The data were taken from a study of T cell changes during pregnancy in multiple sclerosis. This table comes from immunoSEQ multiplex PCR, and its TCRdb copy is limited to in-frame clones, with some not included. The sample includes tens of thousands of clones, 90% to 95% of them seen just once. V lost 0 bases to trimming and J lost 4 bases; unmatched junction nucleotides: 2. Germline CDR1 is MNHNS and CDR2 is SASEGT. This CDR3 region has 15 residues. This TCR came from a female donor in good health, enrolled as a control in a pregnancy study. The sample was peripheral blood, taken in the first trimester of pregnancy. The chain employs TRBV6-1 and TRBJ2-3, with TRBD2 matching over 9 bases. The CDR3 nucleotides are TGTGCCAGCAGTGAAGCTAGCGGGAGCCCAGATACGCAGTATTTT. Protein product: CASSEASGSPDTQYF.